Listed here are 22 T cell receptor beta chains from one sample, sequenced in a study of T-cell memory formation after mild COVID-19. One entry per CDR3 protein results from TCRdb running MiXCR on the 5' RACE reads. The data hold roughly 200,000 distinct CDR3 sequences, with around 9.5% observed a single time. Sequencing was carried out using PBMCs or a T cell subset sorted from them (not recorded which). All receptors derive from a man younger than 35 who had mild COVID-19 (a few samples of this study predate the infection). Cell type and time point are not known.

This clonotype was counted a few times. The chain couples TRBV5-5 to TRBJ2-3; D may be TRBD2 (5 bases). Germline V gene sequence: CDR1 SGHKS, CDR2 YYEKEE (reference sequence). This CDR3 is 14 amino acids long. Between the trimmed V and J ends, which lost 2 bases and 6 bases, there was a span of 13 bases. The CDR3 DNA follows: TGTGCCAGCAGCTTCGGGGTAATGGGGGATACGCAGTATTTT. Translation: CASSFGVMGDTQYF.

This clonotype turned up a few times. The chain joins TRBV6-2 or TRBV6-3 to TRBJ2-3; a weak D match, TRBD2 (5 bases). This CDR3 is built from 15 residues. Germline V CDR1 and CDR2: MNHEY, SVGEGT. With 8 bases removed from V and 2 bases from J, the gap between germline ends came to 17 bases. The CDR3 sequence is CASSPRRADTDTQYF. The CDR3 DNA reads TGTGCCAGCTCTCCGAGGCGGGCAGACACAGATACGCAGTATTTT.

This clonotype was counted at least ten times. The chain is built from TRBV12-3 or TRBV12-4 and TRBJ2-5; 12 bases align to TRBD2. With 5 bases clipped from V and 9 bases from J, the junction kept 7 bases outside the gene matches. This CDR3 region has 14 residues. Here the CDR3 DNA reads TGTGCCAGCAGTCCGACTAGCGGGGGTTTGGCCCAGTACTTC. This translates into CASSPTSGGLAQYF.

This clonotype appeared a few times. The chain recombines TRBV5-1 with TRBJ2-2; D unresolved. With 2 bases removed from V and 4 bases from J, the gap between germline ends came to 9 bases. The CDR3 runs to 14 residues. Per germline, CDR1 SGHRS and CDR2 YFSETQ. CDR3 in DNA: TGCGCCAGCAGCTTCCTGACGGGCACCGGGGAGCTGTTTTTT. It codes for CASSFLTGTGELFF.

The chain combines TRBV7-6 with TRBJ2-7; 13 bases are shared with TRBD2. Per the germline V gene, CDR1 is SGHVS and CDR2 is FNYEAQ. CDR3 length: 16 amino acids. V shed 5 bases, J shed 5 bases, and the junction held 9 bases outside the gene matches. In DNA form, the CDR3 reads TGTGCCAGCAGCCTACGGACTAGCGGGGGCCTCAACGAGCAGTACTTC. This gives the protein CASSLRTSGGLNEQYF.

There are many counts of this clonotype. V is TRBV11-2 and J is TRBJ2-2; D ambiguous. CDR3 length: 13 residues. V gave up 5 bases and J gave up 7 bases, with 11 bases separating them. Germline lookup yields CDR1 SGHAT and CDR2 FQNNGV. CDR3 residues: CASSQTGIGELFF. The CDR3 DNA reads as TGTGCCAGCAGCCAGACTGGGATCGGGGAGCTGTTTTTT.

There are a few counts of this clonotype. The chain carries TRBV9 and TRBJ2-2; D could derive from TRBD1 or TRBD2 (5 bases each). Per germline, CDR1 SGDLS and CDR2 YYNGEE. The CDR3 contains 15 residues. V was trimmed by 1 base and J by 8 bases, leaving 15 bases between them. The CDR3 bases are TGTGCCAGCAGCGTACAACCAGGGAGAGGTGGGGAGCTGTTTTTT. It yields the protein CASSVQPGRGGELFF. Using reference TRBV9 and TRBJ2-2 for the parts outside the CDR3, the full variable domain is DSGVTQTPKHLITATGQRVTLRCSPRSGDLSVYWYQQSLDQGLQFLIQYYNGEERAKGNILERFSAQQFPDLHSELNLSSLELGDSALYFCASSVQPGRGGELFFGEGSRLTVL.

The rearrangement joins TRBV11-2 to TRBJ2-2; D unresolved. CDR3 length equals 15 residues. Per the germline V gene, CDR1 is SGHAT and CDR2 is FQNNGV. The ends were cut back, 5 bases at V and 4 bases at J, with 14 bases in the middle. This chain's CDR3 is CASSRLDGRTGELFF. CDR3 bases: TGTGCCAGCAGCCGACTGGACGGGCGCACCGGGGAGCTGTTTTTT. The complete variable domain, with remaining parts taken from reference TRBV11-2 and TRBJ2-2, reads EAGVAQSPRYKIIEKRQSVAFWCNPISGHATLYWYQQILGQGPKLLIQFQNNGVVDDSQLPKDRFSAERLKGVDSTLKIQPAKLEDSAVYLCASSRLDGRTGELFFGEGSRLTVL.

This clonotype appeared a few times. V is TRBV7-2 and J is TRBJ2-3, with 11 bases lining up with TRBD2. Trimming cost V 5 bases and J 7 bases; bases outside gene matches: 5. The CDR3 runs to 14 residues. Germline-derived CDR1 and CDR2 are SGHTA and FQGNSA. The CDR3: CASSMGLAEYTQYF. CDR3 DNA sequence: TGTGCCAGCAGCATGGGACTAGCGGAGTATACGCAGTATTTT.

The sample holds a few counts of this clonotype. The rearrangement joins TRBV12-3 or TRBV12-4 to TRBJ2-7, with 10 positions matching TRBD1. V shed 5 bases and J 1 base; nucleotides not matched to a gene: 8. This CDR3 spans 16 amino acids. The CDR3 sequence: CASSLGTGAGSYEQYV. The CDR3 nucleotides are TGTGCCAGCAGTCTAGGGACAGGGGCAGGGTCCTACGAGCAGTACGTC.

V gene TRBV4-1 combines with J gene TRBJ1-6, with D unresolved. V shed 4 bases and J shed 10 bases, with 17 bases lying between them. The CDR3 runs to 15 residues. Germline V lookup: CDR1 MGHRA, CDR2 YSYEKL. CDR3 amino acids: CASSPHSDLDSPLHF. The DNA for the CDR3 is TGCGCCAGCAGCCCCCATTCAGATCTCGACTCACCCCTCCACTTT.

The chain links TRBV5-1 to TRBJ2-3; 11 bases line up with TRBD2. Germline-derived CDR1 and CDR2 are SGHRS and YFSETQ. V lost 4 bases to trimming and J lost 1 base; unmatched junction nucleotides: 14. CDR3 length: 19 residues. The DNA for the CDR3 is TGCGCCAGCAGCCCCAACGGGTTAGCGGGGGGGCAAGGCACAGATACGCAGTATTTT. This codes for CASSPNGLAGGQGTDTQYF.

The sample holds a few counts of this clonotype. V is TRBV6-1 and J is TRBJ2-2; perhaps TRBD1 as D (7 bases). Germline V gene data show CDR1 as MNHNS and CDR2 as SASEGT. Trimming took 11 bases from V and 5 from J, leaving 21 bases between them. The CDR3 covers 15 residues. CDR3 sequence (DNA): TGTGCCGCTAAAGGGGGCAGGGAGGAGACCGGGGAGCTGTTTTTT. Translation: CAAKGGREETGELFF.

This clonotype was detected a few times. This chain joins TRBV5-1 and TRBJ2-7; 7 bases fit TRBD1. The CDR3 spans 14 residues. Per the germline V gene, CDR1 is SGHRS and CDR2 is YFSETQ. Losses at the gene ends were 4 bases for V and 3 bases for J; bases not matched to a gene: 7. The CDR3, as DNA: TGCGCCAGCAGCACCACAGGGGTGAACTACGAGCAGTACTTC. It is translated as CASSTTGVNYEQYF.

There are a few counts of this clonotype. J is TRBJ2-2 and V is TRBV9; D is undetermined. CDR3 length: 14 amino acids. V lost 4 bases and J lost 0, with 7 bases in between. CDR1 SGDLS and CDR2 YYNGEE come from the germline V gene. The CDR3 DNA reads TGTGCCAGCAGCCCCCACCCGAACACCGGGGAGCTGTTTTTT. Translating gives CASSPHPNTGELFF. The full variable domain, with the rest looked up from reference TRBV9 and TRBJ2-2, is DSGVTQTPKHLITATGQRVTLRCSPRSGDLSVYWYQQSLDQGLQFLIQYYNGEERAKGNILERFSAQQFPDLHSELNLSSLELGDSALYFCASSPHPNTGELFFGEGSRLTVL.

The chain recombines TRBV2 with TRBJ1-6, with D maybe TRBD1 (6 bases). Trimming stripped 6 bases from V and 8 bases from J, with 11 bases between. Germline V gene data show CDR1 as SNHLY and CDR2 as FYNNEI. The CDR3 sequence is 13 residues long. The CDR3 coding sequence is TGTGCCAGCAGAGATAACAGGGATTCACCCCTCCACTTT. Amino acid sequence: CASRDNRDSPLHF.

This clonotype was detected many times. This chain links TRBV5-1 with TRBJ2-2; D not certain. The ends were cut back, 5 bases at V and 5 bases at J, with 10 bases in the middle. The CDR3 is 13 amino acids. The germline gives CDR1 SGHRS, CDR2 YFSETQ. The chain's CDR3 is CASRPSSTGELFF. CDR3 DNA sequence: TGCGCCAGCAGACCCAGCAGTACCGGGGAGCTGTTTTTT. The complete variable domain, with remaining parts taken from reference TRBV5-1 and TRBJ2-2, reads KAGVTQTPRYLIKTRGQQVTLSCSPISGHRSVSWYQQTPGQGLQFLFEYFSETQRNKGNFPGRFSGRQFSNSRSEMNVSTLELGDSALYLCASRPSSTGELFFGEGSRLTVL.

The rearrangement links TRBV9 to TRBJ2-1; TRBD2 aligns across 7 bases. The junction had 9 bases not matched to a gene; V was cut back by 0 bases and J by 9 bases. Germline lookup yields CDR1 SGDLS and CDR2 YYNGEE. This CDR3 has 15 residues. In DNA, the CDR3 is TGTGCCAGCAGCGTAGCCAAGACTAGCTCTCCTGAGCAGTTCTTC. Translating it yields CASSVAKTSSPEQFF.

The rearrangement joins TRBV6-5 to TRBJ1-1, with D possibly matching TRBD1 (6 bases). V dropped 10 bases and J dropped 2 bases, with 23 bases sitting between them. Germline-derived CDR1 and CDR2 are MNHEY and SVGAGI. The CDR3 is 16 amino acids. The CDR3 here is CATLGLGGKGNTEAFF. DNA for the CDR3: TGTGCCACCCTTGGGCTAGGGGGTAAGGGCAACACTGAAGCTTTCTTT.

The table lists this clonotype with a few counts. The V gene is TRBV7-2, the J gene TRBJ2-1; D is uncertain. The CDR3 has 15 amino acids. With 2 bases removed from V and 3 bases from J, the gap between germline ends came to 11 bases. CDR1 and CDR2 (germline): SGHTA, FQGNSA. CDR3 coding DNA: TGTGCCAGCAGCTTATCACCGGGCGGCTACAATGAGCAGTTCTTC. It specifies CASSLSPGGYNEQFF.

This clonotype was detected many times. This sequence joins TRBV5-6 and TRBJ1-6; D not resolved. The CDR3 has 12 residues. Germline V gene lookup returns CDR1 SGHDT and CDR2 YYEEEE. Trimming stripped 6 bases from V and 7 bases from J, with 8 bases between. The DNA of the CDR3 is TGTGCCAGCACCGTCTGGAATTCACCCCTCCACTTT. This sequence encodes CASTVWNSPLHF.

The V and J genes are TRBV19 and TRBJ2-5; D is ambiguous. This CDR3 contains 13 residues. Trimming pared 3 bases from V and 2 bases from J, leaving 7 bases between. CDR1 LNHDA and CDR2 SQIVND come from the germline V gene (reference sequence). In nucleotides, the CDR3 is TGTGCCAGTAGTATGGGGATGCAAGAGACCCAGTACTTC. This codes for CASSMGMQETQYF.